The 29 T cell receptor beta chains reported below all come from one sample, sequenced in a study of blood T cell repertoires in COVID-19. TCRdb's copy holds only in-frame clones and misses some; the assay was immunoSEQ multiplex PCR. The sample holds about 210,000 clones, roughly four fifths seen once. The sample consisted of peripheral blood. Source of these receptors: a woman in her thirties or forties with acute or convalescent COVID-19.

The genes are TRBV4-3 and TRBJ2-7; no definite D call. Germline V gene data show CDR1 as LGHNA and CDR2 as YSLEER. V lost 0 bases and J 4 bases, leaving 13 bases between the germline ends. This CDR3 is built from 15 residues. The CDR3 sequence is CASSQDSTPGYEQYF. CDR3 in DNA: TGCGCCAGCAGCCAAGATAGCACGCCCGGGTACGAGCAGTACTTC.

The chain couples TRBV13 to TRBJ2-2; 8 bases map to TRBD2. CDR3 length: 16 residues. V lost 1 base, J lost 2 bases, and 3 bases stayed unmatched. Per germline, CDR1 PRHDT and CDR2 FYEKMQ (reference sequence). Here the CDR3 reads CASSLAGGANTGELFF. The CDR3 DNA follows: TGTGCCAGCAGCTTAGCGGGAGGGGCAAACACCGGGGAGCTGTTTTTT.

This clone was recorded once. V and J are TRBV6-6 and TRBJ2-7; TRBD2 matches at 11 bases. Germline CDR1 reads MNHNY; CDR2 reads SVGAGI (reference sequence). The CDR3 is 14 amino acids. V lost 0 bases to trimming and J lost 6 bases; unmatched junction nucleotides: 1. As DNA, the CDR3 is TGTGCCAGCAGTTACTCCGGACTAGCGGGCGAGCAGTACTTC. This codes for CASSYSGLAGEQYF.

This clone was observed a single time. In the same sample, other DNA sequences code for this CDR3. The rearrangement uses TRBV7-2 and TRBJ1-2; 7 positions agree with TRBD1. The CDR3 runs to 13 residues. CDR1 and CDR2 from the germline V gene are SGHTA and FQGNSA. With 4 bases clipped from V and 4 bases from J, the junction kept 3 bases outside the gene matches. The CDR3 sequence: CASSSTGSYGYTF. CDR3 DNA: TGTGCCAGCAGCTCGACAGGGAGCTATGGCTACACCTTC. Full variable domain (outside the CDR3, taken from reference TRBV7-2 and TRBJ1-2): GAGVSQSPSNKVTEKGKDVELRCDPISGHTALYWYRQSLGQGLEFLIYFQGNSAPDKSGLPSDRFSAERTGGSVSTLTIQRTQQEDSAVYLCASSSTGSYGYTFGSGTRLTVV.

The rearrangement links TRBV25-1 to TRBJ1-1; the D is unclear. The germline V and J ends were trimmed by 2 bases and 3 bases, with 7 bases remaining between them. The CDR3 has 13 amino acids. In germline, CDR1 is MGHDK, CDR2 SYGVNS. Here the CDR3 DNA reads TGTGCCAGCAGTGAACAATTTTACACTGAAGCTTTCTTT. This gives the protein CASSEQFYTEAFF.

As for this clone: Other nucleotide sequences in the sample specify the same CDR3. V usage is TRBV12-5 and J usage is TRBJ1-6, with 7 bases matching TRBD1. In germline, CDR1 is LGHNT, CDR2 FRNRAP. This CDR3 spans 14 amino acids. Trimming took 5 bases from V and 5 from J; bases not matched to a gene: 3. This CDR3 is CASGRDRDNSPLHF. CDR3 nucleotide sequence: TGTGCTAGTGGTCGCGACAGGGATAATTCACCCCTCCACTTT.

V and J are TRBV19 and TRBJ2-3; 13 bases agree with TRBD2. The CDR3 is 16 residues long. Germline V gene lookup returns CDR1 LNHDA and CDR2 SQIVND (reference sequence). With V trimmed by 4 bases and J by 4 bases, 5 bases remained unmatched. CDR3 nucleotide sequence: TGTGCCAGTAGTACCGGGACTAGCGGGACATCAGATACGCAGTATTTT. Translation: CASSTGTSGTSDTQYF.

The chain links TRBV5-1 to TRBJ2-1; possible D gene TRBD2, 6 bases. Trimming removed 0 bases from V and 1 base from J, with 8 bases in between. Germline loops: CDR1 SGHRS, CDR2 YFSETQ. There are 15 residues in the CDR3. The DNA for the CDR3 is TGCGCCAGCAGCTTGGAAGGAGGGTCCTACAATGAGCAGTTCTTC. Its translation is CASSLEGGSYNEQFF.

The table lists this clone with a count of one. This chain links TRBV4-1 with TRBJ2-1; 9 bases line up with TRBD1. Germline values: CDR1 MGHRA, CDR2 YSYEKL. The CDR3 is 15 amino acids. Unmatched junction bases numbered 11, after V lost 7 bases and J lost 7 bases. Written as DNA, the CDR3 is TGCGCCAGCACAATCCGGGACAGGGATGTAAATGAGCAGTTCTTC. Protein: CASTIRDRDVNEQFF.

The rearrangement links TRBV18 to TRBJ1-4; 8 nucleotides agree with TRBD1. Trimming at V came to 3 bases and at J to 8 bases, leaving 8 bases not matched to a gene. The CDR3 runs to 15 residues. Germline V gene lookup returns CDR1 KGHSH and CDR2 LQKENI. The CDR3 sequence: CASSPQTGDNEKLFF. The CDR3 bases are TGTGCCAGCTCACCTCAGACAGGGGATAACGAAAAACTGTTTTTT.

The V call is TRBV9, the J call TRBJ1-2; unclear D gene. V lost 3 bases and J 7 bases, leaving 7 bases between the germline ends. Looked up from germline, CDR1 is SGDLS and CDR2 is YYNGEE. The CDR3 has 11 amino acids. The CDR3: CASSADSGYTF. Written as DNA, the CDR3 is TGTGCCAGCAGCGCTGATAGTGGCTACACCTTC.

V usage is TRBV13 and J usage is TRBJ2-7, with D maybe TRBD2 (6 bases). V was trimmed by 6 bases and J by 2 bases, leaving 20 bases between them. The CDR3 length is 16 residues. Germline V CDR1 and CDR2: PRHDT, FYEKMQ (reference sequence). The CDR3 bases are TGTGCCAGCAGGCATAGCCTGGGGGGAGAAGCCTACGAGCAGTACTTC. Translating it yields CASRHSLGGEAYEQYF.

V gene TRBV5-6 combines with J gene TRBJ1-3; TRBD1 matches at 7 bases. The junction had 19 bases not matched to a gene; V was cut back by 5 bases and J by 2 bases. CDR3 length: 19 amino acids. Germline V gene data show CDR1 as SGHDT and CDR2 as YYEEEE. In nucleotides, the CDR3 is TGTGCCAGCAGTTGGATGGGAATTGGACAGGCAGGAACTGGAAACACCATATATTTT. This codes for CASSWMGIGQAGTGNTIYF.

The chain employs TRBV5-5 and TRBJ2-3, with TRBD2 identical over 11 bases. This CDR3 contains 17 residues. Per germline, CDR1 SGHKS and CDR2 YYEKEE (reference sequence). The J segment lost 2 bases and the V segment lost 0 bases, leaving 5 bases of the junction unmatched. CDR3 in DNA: TGTGCCAGCAGCTTGGTAACTAGCGGGGGATACACAGATACGCAGTATTTT. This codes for CASSLVTSGGYTDTQYF.

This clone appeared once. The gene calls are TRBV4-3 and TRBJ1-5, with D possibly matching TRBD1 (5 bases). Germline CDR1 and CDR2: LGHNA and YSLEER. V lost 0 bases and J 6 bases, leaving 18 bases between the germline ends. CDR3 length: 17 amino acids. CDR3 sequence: CASSQDYLGAFAQPQHF. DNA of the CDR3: TGCGCCAGCAGCCAAGATTATTTAGGGGCTTTTGCTCAGCCCCAGCATTTT.

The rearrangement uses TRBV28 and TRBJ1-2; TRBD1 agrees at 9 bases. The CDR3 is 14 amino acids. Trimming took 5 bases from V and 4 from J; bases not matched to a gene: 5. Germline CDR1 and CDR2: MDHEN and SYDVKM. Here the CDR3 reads CASSTQDRGYGYTF. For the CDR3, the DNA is TGTGCCAGCAGTACCCAGGACAGGGGCTATGGCTACACCTTC.

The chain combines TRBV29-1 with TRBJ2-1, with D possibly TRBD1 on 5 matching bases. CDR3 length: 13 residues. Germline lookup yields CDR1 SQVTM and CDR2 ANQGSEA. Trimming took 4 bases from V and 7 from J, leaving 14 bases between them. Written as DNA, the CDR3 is TGCAGCGTTGTACTCCCGGACATGAATGAGCAGTTCTTC. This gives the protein CSVVLPDMNEQFF.

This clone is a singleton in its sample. The CDR3 DNA reads as TGTGCCAGCAGCTTTTGGGGCGCCAAAGGGGAAGCTTTCTTT. As protein: CASSFWGAKGEAFF. The chain has TRBV7-8 and TRBJ1-1; D may be TRBD1 (5 bases). The CDR3 is 14 residues long. The V end lost 3 bases, the J end lost 8 bases, and 16 bases lay between the germline ends. Germline loops: CDR1 SGHVS, CDR2 FQNEAQ.

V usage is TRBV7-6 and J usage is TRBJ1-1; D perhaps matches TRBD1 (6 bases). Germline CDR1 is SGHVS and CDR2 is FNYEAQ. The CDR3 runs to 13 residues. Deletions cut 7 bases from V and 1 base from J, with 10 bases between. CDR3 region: CASTWGPNTEAFF. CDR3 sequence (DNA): TGTGCCAGCACCTGGGGGCCGAACACTGAAGCTTTCTTT.

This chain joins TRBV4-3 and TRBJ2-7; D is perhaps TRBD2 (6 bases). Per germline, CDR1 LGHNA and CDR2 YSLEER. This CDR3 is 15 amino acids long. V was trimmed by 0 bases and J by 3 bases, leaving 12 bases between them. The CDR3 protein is CASSQDLGRFYEQYF. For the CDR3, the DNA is TGCGCCAGCAGCCAAGATCTGGGGAGGTTCTACGAGCAGTACTTC.

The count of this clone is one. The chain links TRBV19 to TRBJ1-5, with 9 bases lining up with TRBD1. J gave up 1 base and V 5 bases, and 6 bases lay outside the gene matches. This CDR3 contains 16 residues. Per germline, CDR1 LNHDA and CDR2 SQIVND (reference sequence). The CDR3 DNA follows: TGTGCCAGTAGTCCAGGGACAGGGTTAAGCAATCAGCCCCAGCATTTT. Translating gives CASSPGTGLSNQPQHF.

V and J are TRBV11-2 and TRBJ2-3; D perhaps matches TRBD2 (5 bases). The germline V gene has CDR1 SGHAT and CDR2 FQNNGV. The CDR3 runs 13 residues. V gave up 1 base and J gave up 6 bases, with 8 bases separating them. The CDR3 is CASSLVSGDTQYF. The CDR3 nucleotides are TGTGCCAGCAGCTTAGTATCGGGGGATACGCAGTATTTT.

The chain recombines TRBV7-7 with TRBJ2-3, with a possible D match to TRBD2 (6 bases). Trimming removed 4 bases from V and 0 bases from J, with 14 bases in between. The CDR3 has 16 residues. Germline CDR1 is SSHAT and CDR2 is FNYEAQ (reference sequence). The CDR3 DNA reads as TGTGCCAGCAGCTCCGGGCTAGCGCCTAGCACAGATACGCAGTATTTT. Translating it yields CASSSGLAPSTDTQYF.

CDR3 coding DNA: TGTGCCAGCAGCCCCTCCCGGGGACTAGCGGGGGATGAGCAGTTCTTC. Protein product: CASSPSRGLAGDEQFF. This chain links TRBV7-2 with TRBJ2-1; 14 positions match TRBD2. The junction had 8 bases not matched to a gene; V was cut back by 5 bases and J by 8 bases. The germline gives CDR1 SGHTA, CDR2 FQGNSA. This CDR3 region has 16 residues. Looking up the rest from reference TRBV7-2 and TRBJ2-1 gives the full variable domain: GAGVSQSPSNKVTEKGKDVELRCDPISGHTALYWYRQSLGQGLEFLIYFQGNSAPDKSGLPSDRFSAERTGGSVSTLTIQRTQQEDSAVYLCASSPSRGLAGDEQFFGPGTRLTVL.

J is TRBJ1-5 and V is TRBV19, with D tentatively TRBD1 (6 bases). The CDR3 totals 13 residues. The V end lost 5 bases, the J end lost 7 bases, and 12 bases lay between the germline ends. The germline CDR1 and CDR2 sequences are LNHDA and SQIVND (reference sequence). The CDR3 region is CASSVQQGQPQHF. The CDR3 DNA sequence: TGTGCCAGTAGTGTCCAACAGGGACAGCCCCAGCATTTT.

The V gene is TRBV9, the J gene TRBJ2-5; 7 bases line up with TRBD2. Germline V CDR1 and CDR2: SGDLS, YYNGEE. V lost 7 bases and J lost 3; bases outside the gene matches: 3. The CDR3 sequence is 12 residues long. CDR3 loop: CASGRGEETQYF. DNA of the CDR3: TGTGCCAGCGGGAGGGGCGAAGAGACCCAGTACTTC. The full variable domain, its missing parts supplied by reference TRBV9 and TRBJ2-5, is DSGVTQTPKHLITATGQRVTLRCSPRSGDLSVYWYQQSLDQGLQFLIQYYNGEERAKGNILERFSAQQFPDLHSELNLSSLELGDSALYFCASGRGEETQYFGPGTRLLVL.

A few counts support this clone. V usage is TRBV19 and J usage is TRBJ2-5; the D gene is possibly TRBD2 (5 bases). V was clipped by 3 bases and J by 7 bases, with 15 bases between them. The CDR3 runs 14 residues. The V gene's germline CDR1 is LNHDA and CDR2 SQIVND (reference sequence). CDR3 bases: TGTGCCAGTAGTATCGAGGGAGTGCGCGGGACCCAGTACTTC. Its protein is CASSIEGVRGTQYF.

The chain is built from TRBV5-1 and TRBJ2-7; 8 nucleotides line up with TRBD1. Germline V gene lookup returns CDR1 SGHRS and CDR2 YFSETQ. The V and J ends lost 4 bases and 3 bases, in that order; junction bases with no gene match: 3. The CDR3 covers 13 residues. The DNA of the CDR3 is TGCGCCAGCAGCGACGGACAGGGCTACGAGCAGTACTTC. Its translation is CASSDGQGYEQYF.

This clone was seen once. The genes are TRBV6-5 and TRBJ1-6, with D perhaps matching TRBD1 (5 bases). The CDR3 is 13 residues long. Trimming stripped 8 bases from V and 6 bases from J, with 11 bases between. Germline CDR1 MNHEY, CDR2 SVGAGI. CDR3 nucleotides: TGTGCCAGCCGGGGGGGGGTTAATTCACCCCTCCACTTT. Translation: CASRGGVNSPLHF.